These 7 T cell receptor beta chains came from one sample sequenced in a study of T-cell reconstitution after alpha-beta-depleted transplantation in children. TCRbeta library construction was performed incorporating unique molecular identifiers. From the PCR reads, TCRdb called clonotypes with MiXCR, one entry per CDR3 protein. The sample has 600,000 to 700,000 distinct CDR3 sequences, over 15% seen once. This sample comprised PBMCs from the stem cell graft donor, obtained from the stem cell graft. The receptor set was obtained from a human donor who donated a stem cell graft to a child with acute myeloid leukemia.

A note on this clonotype: A much larger clone differs from this one at a single base, so this may be a read error. The V gene is TRBV5-1, the J gene TRBJ1-2; D is undetermined. CDR1 and CDR2 from the germline V gene are SGHRS and YFSETQ. The CDR3 sequence is 11 residues long. CDR3 DNA sequence: TGCGCCAGCAGTATTGACCGTGGCAACACCTTC. Translated: CASSIDRGNTF.

This rearrangement joins TRBV15 to TRBJ1-1; 8 nucleotides line up with TRBD1. V lost 1 base and J lost 3; bases outside the gene matches: 4. The CDR3 totals 15 residues. Germline-derived CDR1 and CDR2 are LNHNV and YYDKDF (reference sequence). In DNA form, the CDR3 reads TGTGCCACCAGCAGAGGACAGGGGTCGGACACTGAAGCTTTCTTT. This encodes CATSRGQGSDTEAFF.

This clonotype was counted ten times or more. This chain uses TRBV7-6 with TRBJ2-3; 7 nucleotides match TRBD2. The CDR3 totals 17 residues. The germline V gene encodes CDR1 SGHVS and CDR2 FNYEAQ. The trim removed 1 base at V and 0 bases at J, leaving 7 bases unmatched. The CDR3 is CASSLESRGGSTDTQYF. The CDR3, as DNA: TGTGCCAGCAGCTTAGAGTCTCGCGGGGGTAGCACAGATACGCAGTATTTT.

This clonotype was seen a handful of times. The V and J genes are TRBV5-1 and TRBJ2-3; D not certain. Between the trimmed V and J ends, which lost 0 bases and 0 bases, there was a span of 11 bases. Germline lookup yields CDR1 SGHRS and CDR2 YFSETQ. The CDR3 extends over 16 amino acids. The DNA for the CDR3 is TGCGCCAGCAGCTTGGGAACAGTTACTAGCACAGATACGCAGTATTTT. Translated, it gives CASSLGTVTSTDTQYF. The full variable domain, rest sourced from reference TRBV5-1 and TRBJ2-3, is KAGVTQTPRYLIKTRGQQVTLSCSPISGHRSVSWYQQTPGQGLQFLFEYFSETQRNKGNFPGRFSGRQFSNSRSEMNVSTLELGDSALYLCASSLGTVTSTDTQYFGPGTRLTVL.

This clonotype was picked up many times. The chain links TRBV29-1 to TRBJ1-4, with D possibly being TRBD1 (6 bases). The germline V and J ends were trimmed by 6 bases and 5 bases, with 13 bases remaining between them. The CDR3 is 13 residues long. Germline V lookup: CDR1 SQVTM, CDR2 ANQGSEA. The DNA for the CDR3 is TGCAGCGTCGGGAAGGGGGGGAATGAAAAACTGTTTTTT. Protein: CSVGKGGNEKLFF.

The chain has TRBV7-3 and TRBJ2-3; D is unresolved. The V and J ends lost 0 bases and 6 bases respectively, with 7 bases between them. Per the germline V gene, CDR1 is SGHTA and CDR2 is FQGTGA. The CDR3 runs 13 residues. The CDR3 protein is CASSLTLRDTQYF. CDR3 DNA sequence: TGTGCCAGCAGCTTAACTTTAAGGGATACGCAGTATTTT.

This clonotype was seen more than once but under ten times. This chain links TRBV15 with TRBJ1-1; D gene uncertain. Trimming shortened V by 0 bases and J by 3 bases, and 11 bases separated the two germline ends. The CDR3 runs 15 residues. In germline, CDR1 is LNHNV, CDR2 YYDKDF (reference sequence). The CDR3 protein is CATSREGAIDTEAFF. The CDR3 region has the DNA TGTGCCACCAGCAGAGAGGGAGCAATTGACACTGAAGCTTTCTTT.